These 18 T cell receptor beta chains originate from one sample sequenced in a study of blood T cell repertoires in COVID-19. Data came from immunoSEQ multiplex PCR; TCRdb stores just in-frame clones and leaves some out. The sample lists 300,000 to 400,000 clones; 87% were seen once. Specimen: peripheral blood. The receptors stem from a woman between 45 and 60 years old with COVID-19, enrolled during active disease.

This chain joins TRBV13 and TRBJ2-1; unclear D gene. Germline V gives CDR1 PRHDT, CDR2 FYEKMQ (reference sequence). There are 17 residues in the CDR3. The V gene lost 4 bases and the J gene lost 3 bases, with 19 bases spanning the gap. The CDR3 region is CASSSALDPRNYNEQFF. The DNA of the CDR3 is TGTGCCAGCAGCTCCGCCCTAGACCCAAGGAACTACAATGAGCAGTTCTTC.

The rearrangement uses TRBV5-1 and TRBJ2-7; 9 bases map to TRBD2. The CDR3 sequence is 16 residues long. J was trimmed by 0 bases and V by 3 bases; bases with no gene match: 7. Germline-derived CDR1 and CDR2 are SGHRS and YFSETQ. As DNA, the CDR3 is TGCGCCAGCAGCTCACCGTATAGCGGGAGCTCCTACGAGCAGTACTTC. This translates into CASSSPYSGSSYEQYF.

Here the CDR3 DNA reads TGTGCCAGCAGTTTTGGCAGCGGGATCTCCTACGAGCAGTACTTC. As protein: CASSFGSGISYEQYF. The chain recombines TRBV27 with TRBJ2-7, with TRBD2 matching 7 bases. The CDR3 spans 15 residues. The V segment lost 3 bases and the J segment 0 bases; nucleotides outside the gene matches: 5. In germline, CDR1 is MNHEY, CDR2 SMNVEV (reference sequence).

This chain uses TRBV3-1 (or the pseudogene TRBV3-2) with TRBJ1-5, with a weak D call TRBD1 (6 bases). This CDR3 has 17 residues. V was shortened by 1 base and J by 0 bases, with 13 bases between the two germline ends. The germline V gene has CDR1 LGHDT and CDR2 YNNKEL (reference sequence). CDR3 in amino acids: CASSQGGQGTSNQPQHF. CDR3 sequence (DNA): TGTGCCAGCAGCCAAGGTGGGCAGGGGACTAGCAATCAGCCCCAGCATTTT.

The chain combines TRBV30 with TRBJ2-1; D perhaps matches TRBD2 (6 bases). Trimming took off 2 bases at V and 4 bases at J, with 9 bases between the two ends. Germline V gene lookup returns CDR1 GTSNPN and CDR2 SVGIG (reference sequence). The CDR3 spans 13 residues. DNA for the CDR3: TGTGCCTGGAGTACGGAGGGTTACAATGAGCAGTTCTTC. Protein sequence: CAWSTEGYNEQFF.

This clone has more than one count but fewer than ten. The chain combines TRBV12-5 with TRBJ2-2; D unresolved. CDR3 length equals 12 residues. Germline-derived CDR1 and CDR2 are LGHNT and FRNRAP. V lost 8 bases and J 5 bases, leaving 9 bases between the germline ends. The CDR3 spells CASNFGTGELFF. In DNA, the CDR3 is TGTGCTAGTAACTTCGGGACCGGGGAGCTGTTTTTT.

The DNA of the CDR3 is TGCAGCGTCTCGAACCGGGACAGGGGTAATGAAAAACTGTTTTTT. Translation gives CSVSNRDRGNEKLFF. The V gene is TRBV29-1, the J gene TRBJ1-4; TRBD1 agrees at 10 bases. CDR3 size: 15 residues. With 6 bases clipped from V and 4 bases from J, the junction kept 8 bases outside the gene matches. CDR1 is SQVTM, CDR2 ANQGSEA, per germline. Together with reference TRBV29-1 and TRBJ1-4, the CDR3 gives the full variable domain: SAVISQKPSRDICQRGTSLTIQCQVDSQVTMMFWYRQQPGQSLTLIATANQGSEATYESGFVIDKFPISRPNLTFSTLTVSNMSPEDSSIYLCSVSNRDRGNEKLFFGSGTQLSVL.

The CDR3 is CASSEDTWSTDTQYF. CDR3 coding DNA: TGTGCCAGCAGTGAGGACACTTGGAGCACAGATACGCAGTATTTT. The chain joins TRBV6-4 to TRBJ2-3; D is perhaps TRBD1 (5 bases). The CDR3 consists of 15 residues. V shed 3 bases and J shed 0 bases, with 10 bases lying between them. Per the germline V gene, CDR1 is MRHNA and CDR2 is SNTAGT.

The rearrangement uses TRBV2 and TRBJ2-1; 8 bases match TRBD1. The CDR3 is 15 amino acids. Trimming removed 6 bases from V and 4 bases from J; junction bases left unmatched: 8. Germline assignment: CDR1 SNHLY and CDR2 FYNNEI. CDR3 region: CASRPGTGRYNEQFF. The CDR3 bases are TGTGCCAGCAGACCCGGGACAGGCCGTTACAATGAGCAGTTCTTC. Supplemented by reference TRBV2 and TRBJ2-1, the full variable domain reads EPEVTQTPSHQVTQMGQEVILRCVPISNHLYFYWYRQILGQKVEFLVSFYNNEISEKSEIFDDQFSVERPDGSNFTLKIRSTKLEDSAMYFCASRPGTGRYNEQFFGPGTRLTVL.

This clone came up a few times. The J gene is TRBJ2-1, the V gene TRBV7-8; D is possibly TRBD2 (5 bases). CDR1 is SGHVS, CDR2 FQNEAQ, per germline. Deletions cut 1 base from V and 5 bases from J, with 12 bases between. There are 15 residues in the CDR3. CDR3 DNA sequence: TGTGCCAGCAGCTTAGGGCTAGGACTCGACAATGAGCAGTTCTTC. Residues: CASSLGLGLDNEQFF.

The J gene is TRBJ2-3, the V gene TRBV5-6; TRBD2 matches 16 bases. This CDR3 comprises 18 residues. Germline V gene data show CDR1 as SGHDT and CDR2 as YYEEEE. After removal of 6 bases from V and 3 bases from J, the junction contained 10 bases not matched to a gene. For the CDR3, the DNA is TGTGCCAGCATCCCAGGGACTAGCGGGAGGGCCGGGACAGATACGCAGTATTTT. This translates into CASIPGTSGRAGTDTQYF.

The CDR3 bases are TGTGCCACCAGTGATTTGCCAAAAGGTACGGGACATTTACAAGAGACCCAGTACTTC. It translates to CATSDLPKGTGHLQETQYF. This rearrangement joins TRBV24-1 to TRBJ2-5; TRBD1 might be the D (6 bases). Trimming removed 0 bases from V and 2 bases from J, with 21 bases in between. Germline-derived CDR1 and CDR2 are KGHDR and SFDVKD. The CDR3 contains 19 residues.

This clone was counted a single time. This chain connects TRBV7-9 to TRBJ2-1, with 15 bases that match TRBD2. The CDR3 sequence is 18 residues long. Per the germline V gene, CDR1 is SEHNR and CDR2 is FQNEAQ (reference sequence). The V gene end was trimmed by 1 base and the J gene end by 7 bases; junction bases not matched to a gene: 8. CDR3 region: CASSLGTSGRAGRNEQFF. The CDR3 DNA sequence: TGTGCCAGCAGCTTAGGGACTAGCGGGAGGGCCGGGAGAAATGAGCAGTTCTTC.

The gene calls are TRBV6-2 or TRBV6-3 and TRBJ2-5; 7 bases fit TRBD1. Germline loops: CDR1 MNHEY, CDR2 SVGEGT. The CDR3 length is 17 residues. With V trimmed by 2 bases and J by 5 bases, 14 bases remained unmatched. Written as DNA, the CDR3 is TGTGCCAGCAGTTACCCCTTGGGACAGACTCAGGGGGAGACCCAGTACTTC. The encoded protein is CASSYPLGQTQGETQYF.

V gene TRBV5-4 combines with J gene TRBJ2-7; 10 positions match TRBD2. The CDR3 spans 17 residues. Germline CDR1 and CDR2: SGHNT and YYREEE (reference sequence). Losses at the gene ends were 4 bases for V and 3 bases for J; bases not matched to a gene: 13. The CDR3 sequence is CASSGAMSSGSGYEQYF. The DNA of the CDR3 is TGTGCCAGCAGCGGGGCCATGTCTAGCGGGAGCGGCTACGAGCAGTACTTC.

The chain recombines TRBV7-2 with TRBJ2-7, with TRBD1 identical over 10 bases. The CDR3 spans 14 residues. The germline V gene has CDR1 SGHTA and CDR2 FQGNSA. V was pared by 2 bases and J by 5 bases, with 3 bases of the junction left unmatched. For the CDR3, the DNA is TGTGCCAGCAGCTTAAGGGACAGGGGAAACGAGCAGTACTTC. Encoded protein: CASSLRDRGNEQYF.

The chain couples TRBV12-1 to TRBJ1-5; TRBD1, as called in the table, went unchecked against the DNA. TRBV12-1 is a pseudogene locus. The CDR3 totals 18 residues. The CDR3 nucleotides read TGTGCCAGCAGCTTCCGGGACAGGGGGCGTTCGAGCAATCAGCCCCAGCATTTT. This codes for CASSFRDRGRSSNQPQHF.

This clone was picked up one time. This chain connects TRBV2 to TRBJ2-1, with TRBD2 matching 15 bases. The CDR3 is 17 amino acids. V was pared by 8 bases and J by 6 bases, with 11 bases of the junction left unmatched. Looked up from germline, CDR1 is SNHLY and CDR2 is FYNNEI. The CDR3 sequence is CASRRTSGRAGPNEQFF. In DNA, the CDR3 is TGTGCCAGCCGTCGGACTAGCGGGAGGGCCGGTCCCAATGAGCAGTTCTTC.